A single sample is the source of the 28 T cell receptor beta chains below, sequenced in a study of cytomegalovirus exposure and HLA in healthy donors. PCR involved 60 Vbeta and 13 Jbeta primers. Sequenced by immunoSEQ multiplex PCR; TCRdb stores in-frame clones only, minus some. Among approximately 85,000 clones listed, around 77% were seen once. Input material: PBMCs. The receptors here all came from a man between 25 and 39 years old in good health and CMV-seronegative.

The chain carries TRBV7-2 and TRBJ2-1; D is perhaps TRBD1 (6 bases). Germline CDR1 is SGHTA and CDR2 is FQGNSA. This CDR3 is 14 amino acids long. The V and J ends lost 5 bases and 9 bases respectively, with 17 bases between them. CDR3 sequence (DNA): TGTGCCAGCAGCGCCCCCCCCCAGGGGTCTGAGCAGTTCTTC. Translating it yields CASSAPPQGSEQFF.

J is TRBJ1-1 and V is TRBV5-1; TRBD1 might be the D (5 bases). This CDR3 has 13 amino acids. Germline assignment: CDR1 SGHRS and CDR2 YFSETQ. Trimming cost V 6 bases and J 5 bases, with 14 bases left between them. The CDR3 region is CASNDQGSTEAFF. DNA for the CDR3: TGCGCCAGCAACGACCAGGGATCTACTGAAGCTTTCTTT.

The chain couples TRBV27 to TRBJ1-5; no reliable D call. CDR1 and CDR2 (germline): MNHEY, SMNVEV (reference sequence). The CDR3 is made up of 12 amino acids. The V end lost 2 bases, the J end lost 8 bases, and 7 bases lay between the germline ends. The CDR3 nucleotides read TGTGCCAGCAGTTTACCGGGAGAGCCCCAGCATTTT. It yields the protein CASSLPGEPQHF.

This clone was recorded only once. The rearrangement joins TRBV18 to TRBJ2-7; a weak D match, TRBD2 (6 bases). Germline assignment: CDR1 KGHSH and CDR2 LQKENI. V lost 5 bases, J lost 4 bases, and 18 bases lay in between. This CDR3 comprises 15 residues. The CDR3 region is CASSTIPGDSYEQYF. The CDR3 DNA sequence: TGTGCCAGCTCAACTATTCCGGGGGACTCATACGAGCAGTACTTC.

In DNA form, the CDR3 reads TGTGCCAGCAGCTTAGTAGGGGCACCGTACGACTATGGCTACACCTTC. It is translated as CASSLVGAPYDYGYTF. This chain uses TRBV11-2 with TRBJ1-2; a possible D gene is TRBD1 (5 bases). From germline, CDR1 is SGHAT and CDR2 FQNNGV. This CDR3 has 16 amino acids. Trimming removed 1 base from V and 3 bases from J, with 15 bases in between. Based on the CDR3 plus reference TRBV11-2 and TRBJ1-2, the full variable domain is EAGVAQSPRYKIIEKRQSVAFWCNPISGHATLYWYQQILGQGPKLLIQFQNNGVVDDSQLPKDRFSAERLKGVDSTLKIQPAKLEDSAVYLCASSLVGAPYDYGYTFGSGTRLTVV.

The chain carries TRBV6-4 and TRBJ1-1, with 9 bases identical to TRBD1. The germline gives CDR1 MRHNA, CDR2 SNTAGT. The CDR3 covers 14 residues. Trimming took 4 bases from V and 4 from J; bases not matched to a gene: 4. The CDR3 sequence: CASSGQGDVTEAFF. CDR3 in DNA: TGTGCCAGCAGTGGACAGGGGGATGTCACTGAAGCTTTCTTT.

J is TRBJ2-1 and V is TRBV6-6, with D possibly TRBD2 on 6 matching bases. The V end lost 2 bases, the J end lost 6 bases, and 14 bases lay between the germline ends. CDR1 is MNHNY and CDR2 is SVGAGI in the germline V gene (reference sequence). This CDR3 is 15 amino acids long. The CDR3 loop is CASSYGGARPNEQFF. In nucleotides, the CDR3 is TGTGCCAGCAGTTACGGCGGGGCCCGCCCCAATGAGCAGTTCTTC.

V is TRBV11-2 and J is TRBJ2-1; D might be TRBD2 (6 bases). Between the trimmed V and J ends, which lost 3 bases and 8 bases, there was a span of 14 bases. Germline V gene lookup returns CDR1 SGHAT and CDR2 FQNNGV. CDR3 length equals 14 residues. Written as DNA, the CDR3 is TGTGCCAGCAGCTTCGAGACTAGGGGCCATGAGCAGTTCTTC. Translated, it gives CASSFETRGHEQFF.

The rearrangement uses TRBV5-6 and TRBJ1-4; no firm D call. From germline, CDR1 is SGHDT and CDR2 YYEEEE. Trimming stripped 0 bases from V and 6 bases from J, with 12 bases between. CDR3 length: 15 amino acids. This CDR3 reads CASSLVAGRDEKLFF. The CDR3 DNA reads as TGTGCCAGCAGCTTGGTTGCGGGTAGGGATGAAAAACTGTTTTTT.

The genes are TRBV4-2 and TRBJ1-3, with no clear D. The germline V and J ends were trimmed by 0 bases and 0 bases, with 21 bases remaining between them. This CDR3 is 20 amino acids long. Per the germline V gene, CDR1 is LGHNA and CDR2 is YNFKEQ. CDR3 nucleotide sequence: TGTGCCAGCAGCCAAGATCGGAGGGAATATTGGGAAAACTCTGGAAACACCATATATTTT. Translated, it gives CASSQDRREYWENSGNTIYF.

The CDR3: CASNRGTSGYNEQFF. The CDR3, as DNA: TGTGCCAGCAACCGAGGGACTAGCGGATACAATGAGCAGTTCTTC. The genes are TRBV7-9 and TRBJ2-1, with TRBD2 matching 11 bases. The CDR3 loop spans 15 amino acids. The V gene's germline CDR1 is SEHNR and CDR2 FQNEAQ (reference sequence). J was trimmed by 4 bases and V by 7 bases; bases with no gene match: 6. Together with reference TRBV7-9 and TRBJ2-1, the CDR3 gives the full variable domain: DTGVSQNPRHKITKRGQNVTFRCDPISEHNRLYWYRQTLGQGPEFLTYFQNEAQLEKSRLLSDRFSAERPKGSFSTLEIQRTEQGDSAMYLCASNRGTSGYNEQFFGPGTRLTVL.

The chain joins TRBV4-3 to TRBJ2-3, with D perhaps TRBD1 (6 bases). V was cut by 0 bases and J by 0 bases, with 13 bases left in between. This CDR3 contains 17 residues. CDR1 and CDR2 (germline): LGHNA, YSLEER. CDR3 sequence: CASSQDGRGASTDTQYF. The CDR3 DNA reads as TGCGCCAGCAGCCAAGATGGCAGGGGAGCTAGCACAGATACGCAGTATTTT.

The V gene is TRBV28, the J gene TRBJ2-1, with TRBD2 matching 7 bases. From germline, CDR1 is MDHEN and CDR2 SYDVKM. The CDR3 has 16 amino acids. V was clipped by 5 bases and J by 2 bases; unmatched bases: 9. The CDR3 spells CASSLLVGGAYNEQFF. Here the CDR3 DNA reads TGTGCCAGCAGTCTCCTGGTGGGGGGGGCCTACAATGAGCAGTTCTTC.

This CDR3 is CASSQEGRVTEAFF. The CDR3 nucleotides are TGTGCCAGCAGCCAAGAGGGCAGGGTCACTGAAGCTTTCTTT. J is TRBJ1-1 and V is TRBV4-2, with TRBD1 as a possible D gene (5 bases). V was shortened by 0 bases and J by 4 bases, with 9 bases between the two germline ends. There are 14 residues in the CDR3. Looked up from germline, CDR1 is LGHNA and CDR2 is YNFKEQ.

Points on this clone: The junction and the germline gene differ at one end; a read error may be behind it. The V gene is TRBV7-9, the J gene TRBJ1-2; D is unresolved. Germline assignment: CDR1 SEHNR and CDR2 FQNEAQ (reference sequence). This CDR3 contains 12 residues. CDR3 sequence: CSSSLDPLGYTF. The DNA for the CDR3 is TGTTCCAGCAGCTTAGATCCCCTTGGCTACACCTTC.

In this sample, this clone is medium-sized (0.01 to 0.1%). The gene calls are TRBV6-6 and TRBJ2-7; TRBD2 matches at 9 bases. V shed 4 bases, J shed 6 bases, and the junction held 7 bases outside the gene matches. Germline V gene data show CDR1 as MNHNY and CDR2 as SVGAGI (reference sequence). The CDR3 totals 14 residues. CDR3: CASSSEREVSEQYF. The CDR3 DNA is TGTGCCAGCAGTTCGGAGCGGGAGGTCTCCGAGCAGTACTTC.

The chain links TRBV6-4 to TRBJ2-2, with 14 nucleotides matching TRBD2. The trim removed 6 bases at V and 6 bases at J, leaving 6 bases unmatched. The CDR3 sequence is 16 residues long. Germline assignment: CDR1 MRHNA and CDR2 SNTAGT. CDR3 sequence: CASSPGLAGEAGELFF. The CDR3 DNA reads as TGTGCCAGCAGCCCGGGACTAGCGGGAGAAGCCGGGGAGCTGTTTTTT.

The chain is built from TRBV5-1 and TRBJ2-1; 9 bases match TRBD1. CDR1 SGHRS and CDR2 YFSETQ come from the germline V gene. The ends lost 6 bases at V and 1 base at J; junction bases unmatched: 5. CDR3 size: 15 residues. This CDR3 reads CASKVGTGSYNEQFF. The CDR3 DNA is TGCGCCAGCAAAGTTGGGACAGGGTCCTACAATGAGCAGTTCTTC.

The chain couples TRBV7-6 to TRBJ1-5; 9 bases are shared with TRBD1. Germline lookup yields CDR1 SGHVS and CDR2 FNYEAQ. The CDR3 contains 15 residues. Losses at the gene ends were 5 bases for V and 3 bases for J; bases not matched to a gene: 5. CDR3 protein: CASSRQGGFNQPQHF. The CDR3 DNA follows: TGTGCCAGCAGCAGACAGGGGGGCTTCAATCAGCCCCAGCATTTT.

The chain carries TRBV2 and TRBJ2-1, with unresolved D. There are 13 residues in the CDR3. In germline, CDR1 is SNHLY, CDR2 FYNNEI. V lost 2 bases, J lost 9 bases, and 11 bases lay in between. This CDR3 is CASSETDYFEQFF. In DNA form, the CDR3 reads TGTGCCAGCAGTGAAACAGATTATTTTGAGCAGTTCTTC.

The CDR3 loop reads CASRDSRSLNYGYTF. Written as DNA, the CDR3 is TGTGCCAGCAGAGACTCCCGCTCTCTGAACTATGGCTACACCTTC. This chain uses TRBV6-6 with TRBJ1-2; D is undetermined. V lost 6 bases to trimming and J lost 2 bases, with 16 bases between them. The CDR3 is 15 amino acids. From germline, CDR1 is MNHNY and CDR2 SVGAGI (reference sequence).

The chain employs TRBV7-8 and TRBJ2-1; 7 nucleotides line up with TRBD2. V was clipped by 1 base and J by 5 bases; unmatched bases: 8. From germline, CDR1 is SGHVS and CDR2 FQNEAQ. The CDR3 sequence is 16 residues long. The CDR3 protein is CASSLEGQRGNNEQFF. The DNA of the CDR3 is TGTGCCAGCAGCTTAGAGGGGCAGCGGGGAAACAATGAGCAGTTCTTC.

The CDR3 protein is CASLDDFLGYNEQFF. CDR3 coding DNA: TGTGCCAGCTTGGATGACTTTCTGGGTTACAATGAGCAGTTCTTC. J is TRBJ2-1 and V is TRBV25-1, with D uncertain. Deletions cut 8 bases from V and 4 bases from J, with 18 bases between. This CDR3 spans 15 amino acids. Germline values: CDR1 MGHDK, CDR2 SYGVNS.

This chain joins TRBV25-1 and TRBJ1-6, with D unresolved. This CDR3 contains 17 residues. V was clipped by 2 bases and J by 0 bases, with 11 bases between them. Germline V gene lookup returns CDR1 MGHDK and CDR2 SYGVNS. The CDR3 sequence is CASSEHRDFSYNSPLHF. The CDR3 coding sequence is TGTGCCAGCAGTGAACACAGAGATTTCTCCTATAATTCACCCCTCCACTTT.

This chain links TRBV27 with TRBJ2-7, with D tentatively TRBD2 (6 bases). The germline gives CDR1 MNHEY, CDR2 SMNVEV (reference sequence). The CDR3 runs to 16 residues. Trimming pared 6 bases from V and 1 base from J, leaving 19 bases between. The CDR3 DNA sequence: TGTGCCAGCAGCCACCCCCGGGAGATCCGATCCTACGAGCAGTACTTC. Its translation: CASSHPREIRSYEQYF.

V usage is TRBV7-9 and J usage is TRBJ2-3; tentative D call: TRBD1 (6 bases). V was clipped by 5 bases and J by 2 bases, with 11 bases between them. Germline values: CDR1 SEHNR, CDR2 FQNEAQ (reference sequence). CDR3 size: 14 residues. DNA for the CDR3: TGTGCCAGCAGCAGGACAGACTACACAGATACGCAGTATTTT. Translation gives CASSRTDYTDTQYF.

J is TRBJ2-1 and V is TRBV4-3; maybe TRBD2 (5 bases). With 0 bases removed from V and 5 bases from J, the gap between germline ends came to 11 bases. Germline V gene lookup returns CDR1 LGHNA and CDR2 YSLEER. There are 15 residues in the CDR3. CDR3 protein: CASSQDPGGHNEQFF. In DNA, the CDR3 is TGCGCCAGCAGCCAAGATCCGGGCGGGCACAATGAGCAGTTCTTC.

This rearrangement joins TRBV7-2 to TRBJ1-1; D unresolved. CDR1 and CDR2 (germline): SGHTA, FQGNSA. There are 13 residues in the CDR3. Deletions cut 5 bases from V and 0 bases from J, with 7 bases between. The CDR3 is CASSQTVNTEAFF. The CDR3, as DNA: TGTGCCAGCAGCCAAACAGTGAACACTGAAGCTTTCTTT.